The clone carrying this T cell receptor beta chain showed up just a few times. With iRepertoire HTBI primers and Arm-PCR of CDR3 regions, TCR beta libraries were built. MiXCR, applied by TCRdb to the multiplex PCR reads, yields one record per CDR3 protein. The table has roughly 500,000 distinct CDR3 sequences, 13% seen once. These data belong to a study of regulatory T cells in long-lasting Graves disease. Across the whole study: Antithyroid drugs had been given to newly diagnosed Graves' patients for under 3 months.

The time point is: newly diagnosed GD, antithyroid drugs for less than 3 months. The TCR library was prepared using RNA isolated from PBMCs. Germline V gene sequence: CDR1 MNHEY, CDR2 SVGEGT. The CDR3 length is 15 residues. V shed 2 bases and J shed 0 bases, with 11 bases lying between them. The sample was also reused in another study, on T cells in Graves' hyperthyroidism and ophthalmopathy.

The chain joins TRBV6-2 or TRBV6-3 to TRBJ2-7; D is undetermined. The specimen was peripheral blood mononuclear cells (PBMCs), collected at new diagnosis, from a patient treated with antithyroid drugs. The receptor was isolated from a man aged 30 to 45 with Graves disease. The CDR3 loop is CASSYLEKFSYEQYF. The CDR3 DNA is TGTGCCAGCAGTTACCTCGAGAAGTTCTCCTACGAGCAGTACTTC.